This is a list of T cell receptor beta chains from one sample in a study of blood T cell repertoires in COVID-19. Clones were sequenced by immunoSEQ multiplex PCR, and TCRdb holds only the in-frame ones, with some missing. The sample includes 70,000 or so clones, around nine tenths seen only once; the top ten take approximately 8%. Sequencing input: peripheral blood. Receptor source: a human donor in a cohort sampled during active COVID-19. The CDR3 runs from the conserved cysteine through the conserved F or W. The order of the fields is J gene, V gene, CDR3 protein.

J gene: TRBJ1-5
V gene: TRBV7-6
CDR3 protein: CASSLSPTGGAGDQPQHF

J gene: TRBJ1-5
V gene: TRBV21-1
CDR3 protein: CASILNGQGWALNQPQHF

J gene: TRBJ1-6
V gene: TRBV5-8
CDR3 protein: CASSLEQGAVSPLHF

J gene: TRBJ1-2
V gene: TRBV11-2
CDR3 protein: CASSLVRSSYGYTF

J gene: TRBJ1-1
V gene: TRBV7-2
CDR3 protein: CASSDQGNTEAFF

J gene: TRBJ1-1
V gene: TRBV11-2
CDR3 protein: CASSSGIWTEAFF

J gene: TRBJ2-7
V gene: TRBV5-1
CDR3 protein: CASSLGSGASYEQYF

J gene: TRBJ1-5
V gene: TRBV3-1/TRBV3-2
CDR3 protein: CASSQLSQPQHF

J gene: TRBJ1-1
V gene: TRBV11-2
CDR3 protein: CASNSRRNTEAFF

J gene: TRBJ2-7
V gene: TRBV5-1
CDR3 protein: CASSRGVDPKYF

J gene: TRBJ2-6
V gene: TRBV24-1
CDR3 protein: CATSDGGLRGHGANVLTF

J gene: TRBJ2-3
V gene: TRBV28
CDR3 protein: CASKLGLTGNPTDTQYF

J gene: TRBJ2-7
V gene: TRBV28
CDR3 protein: CASTHLRGGSEEQYF

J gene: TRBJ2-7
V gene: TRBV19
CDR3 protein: CASSITGLSYEQYF

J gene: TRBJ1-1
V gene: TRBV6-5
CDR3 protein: CAPPGAVNTEAFF

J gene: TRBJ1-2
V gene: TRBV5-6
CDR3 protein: CASSLSGPGGARNYGYTF

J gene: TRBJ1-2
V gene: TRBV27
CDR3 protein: CASSLRGILNGYTF

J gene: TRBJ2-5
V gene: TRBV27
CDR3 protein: CASSLKGGANLQETQYF

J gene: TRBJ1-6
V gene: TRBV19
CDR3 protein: CASSIQGTNSPLHF

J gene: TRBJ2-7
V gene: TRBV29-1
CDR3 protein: CSVRNSQGSYEQYF

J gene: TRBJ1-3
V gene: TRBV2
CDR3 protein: CASSDRSGNTIYF

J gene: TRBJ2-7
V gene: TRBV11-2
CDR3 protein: CATQGSYEQYF

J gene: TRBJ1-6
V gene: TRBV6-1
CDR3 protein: CASSEIGGYSPLHF